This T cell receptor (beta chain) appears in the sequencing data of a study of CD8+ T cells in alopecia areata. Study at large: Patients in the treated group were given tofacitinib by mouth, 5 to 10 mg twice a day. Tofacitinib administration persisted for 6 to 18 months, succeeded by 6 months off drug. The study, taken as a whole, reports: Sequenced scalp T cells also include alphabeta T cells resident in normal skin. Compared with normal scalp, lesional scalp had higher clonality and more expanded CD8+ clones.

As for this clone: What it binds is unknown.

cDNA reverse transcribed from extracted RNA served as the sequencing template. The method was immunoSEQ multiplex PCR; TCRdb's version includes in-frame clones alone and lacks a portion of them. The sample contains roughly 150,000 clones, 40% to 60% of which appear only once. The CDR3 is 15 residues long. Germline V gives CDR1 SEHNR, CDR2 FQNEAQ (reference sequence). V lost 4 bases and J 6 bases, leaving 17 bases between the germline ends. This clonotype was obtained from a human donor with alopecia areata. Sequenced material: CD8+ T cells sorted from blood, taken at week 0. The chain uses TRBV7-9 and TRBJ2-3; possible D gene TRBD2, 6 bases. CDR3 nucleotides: TGTGCCAGCAGCTGGGACTCCCTAAGTTCCGATACGCAGTATTTT. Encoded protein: CASSWDSLSSDTQYF.